This T cell receptor beta chain was sequenced in a study of cytomegalovirus exposure and HLA in healthy donors. On the study more broadly: The roughly 110 validation repertoires matched the roughly 700 first-cohort repertoires in platform, a later analysis reported.

With respect to this clone: Its antigen is unidentified.

V was pared by 4 bases and J by 0 bases, with 11 bases between. The CDR3 runs to 15 residues. Germline V CDR1 and CDR2: SGHNT, YYREEE (reference sequence). Broader study findings: The study listed approximately 160 cytomegalovirus-associated TCR beta chains. Both high specificity and high sensitivity reportedly marked the classifier's diagnosis of cytomegalovirus status.

The table came from immunoSEQ multiplex PCR; TCRdb's copy has only in-frame clones and leaves some out. Of about 76,000 clones in the sample, 94% are singletons; the top ten hold approximately 2%. The material sequenced was PBMCs. This receptor was taken from a woman younger than 30 in good health and CMV-seropositive. J is TRBJ1-5 and V is TRBV5-4, with D possibly being TRBD1 (6 bases). The CDR3 nucleotides read TGTGCCAGCAGCCGAGGGGGGGATAGCAATCAGCCCCAGCATTTT. It encodes CASSRGGDSNQPQHF.